These 4 T cell receptor beta chains originate from one sample sequenced in a study of cytomegalovirus exposure and HLA in healthy donors. Only in-frame clones appear in the TCRdb table, and some are missing; sequencing was by immunoSEQ multiplex PCR. Of 120,000 to 150,000 clones in the sample, 70% to 90% are singletons; the top ten hold approximately 7.5%. The sample was PBMCs. The receptors were gathered from a woman younger than 35 in good health and CMV-seropositive.

This clone has a single count. The chain combines TRBV12-2 with TRBJ2-1; TRBD2, the D gene given by the table, was not confirmed from the DNA. TRBV12-2 is shown as a pseudogene. The CDR3 totals 19 residues. The CDR3 nucleotides are TGTGCAAGTCCCAACTTAAGGAGGGGCGCGAGTAGGAGGGACAATGAGCAGTTCTTC. As protein: CASPNLRRGASRRDNEQFF.

The rearrangement uses TRBV20-1 and TRBJ2-1; perhaps TRBD2 as D (5 bases). Trimming cost V 2 bases and J 12 bases, with 11 bases left between them. Per germline, CDR1 DFQATT and CDR2 SNEGSKA (reference sequence). CDR3 length: 11 amino acids. In DNA, the CDR3 is TGCAGTGCTAGATCCCCTAGCTGGCAGTTCTTC. It yields the protein CSARSPSWQFF.

This rearrangement joins TRBV2 to TRBJ1-2, with no clear D. The CDR3 contains 14 residues. Deletions cut 6 bases from V and 8 bases from J, with 19 bases between. Germline loops: CDR1 SNHLY, CDR2 FYNNEI. Here the CDR3 DNA reads TGTGCCAGCAGCGAGTCCCCCCCGGAGCGGGGCTACACCTTC. Protein product: CASSESPPERGYTF.

V is TRBV27 and J is TRBJ1-6; 9 bases fit TRBD1. The CDR3 consists of 17 residues. Trimming took 3 bases from V and 2 from J; bases not matched to a gene: 5. CDR1 MNHEY and CDR2 SMNVEV come from the germline V gene (reference sequence). The CDR3 is CASSFDRGSAYNSPLHF. The CDR3, as DNA: TGTGCCAGCAGTTTTGACAGGGGGAGCGCCTATAATTCACCCCTCCACTTT.